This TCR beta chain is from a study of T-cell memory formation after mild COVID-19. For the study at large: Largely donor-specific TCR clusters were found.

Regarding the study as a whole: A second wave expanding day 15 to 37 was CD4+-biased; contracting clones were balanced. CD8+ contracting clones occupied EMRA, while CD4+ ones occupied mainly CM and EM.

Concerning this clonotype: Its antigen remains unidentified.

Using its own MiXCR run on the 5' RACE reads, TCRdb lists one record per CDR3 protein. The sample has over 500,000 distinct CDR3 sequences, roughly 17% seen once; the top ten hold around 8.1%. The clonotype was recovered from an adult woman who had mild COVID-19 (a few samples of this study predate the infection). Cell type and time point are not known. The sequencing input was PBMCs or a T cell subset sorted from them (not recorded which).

CDR3 in amino acids: CASSFGLRKYEQYF. The CDR3 DNA sequence: TGTGCCAGCAGTTTTGGACTCCGGAAATACGAGCAGTACTTC. The V and J genes are TRBV12-3 or TRBV12-4 and TRBJ2-7, with a possible D match to TRBD2 (5 bases). The length of the CDR3 is 14 residues. Trimming cost V 3 bases and J 4 bases, with 13 bases left between them.